These T cell receptor beta chains were read from a single sample in a study of response to subunit inactivated influenza vaccine. In TCRdb, the RT-PCR reads were re-called with MiXCR into one record per CDR3 protein. The sample has hundreds of thousands of distinct CDR3 sequences, approximately 15% seen once. The sequencing here drew on PBMCs from blood, taken 14 to 15 days before vaccination. All receptors come from a man in his fifties or sixties who received an inactivated influenza vaccine. The CDR3 runs from the conserved cysteine through the conserved F or W. Each record gives: J gene, V gene, clone size, D gene, CDR3 protein, CDR3 DNA. D genes are given only for firm matches. Size is omitted from some rows. Given values are once, few, many or a class for expanded clones.

J: TRBJ2-5
V: TRBV5-1
size: few
D: NA
CDR3: CASSLEGTTGKTQYF
DNA: TGCGCCAGCAGCTTAGAAGGGACAACCGGGAAGACCCAGTACTTC

J: TRBJ2-7
V: TRBV7-2
size: NA
D: NA
CDR3: CASSLLRVDEQYF
DNA: TGTGCCAGCAGCCTCCTACGTGTCGACGAGCAGTACTTC

J: TRBJ2-1
V: TRBV28
size: NA
D: NA
CDR3: CASRGGRTSYNEQFF
DNA: TGTGCCAGCAGAGGGGGGAGGACATCCTACAATGAGCAGTTCTTC

J: TRBJ2-1
V: TRBV7-9
size: many
D: TRBD2
CDR3: CASSLGLAPSYNEQFF
DNA: TGTGCCAGCAGCTTAGGACTAGCGCCTTCCTACAATGAGCAGTTCTTC

J: TRBJ2-3
V: TRBV10-3
size: few
D: TRBD1
CDR3: CAISPDRGPRTDTQYF
DNA: TGTGCCATCAGCCCGGACAGGGGGCCTCGCACAGATACGCAGTATTTT

J: TRBJ2-7
V: TRBV28
size: many
D: TRBD1
CDR3: CASSLLPGTGPYEQYF
DNA: TGTGCCAGCAGTCTACTTCCCGGGACAGGGCCCTACGAGCAGTACTTC

J: TRBJ1-2
V: TRBV7-9
size: once
D: NA
CDR3: CASSLDSGRIYGYTF
DNA: TGTGCCAGCAGCTTAGACTCTGGACGGATCTATGGCTACACCTTC

J: TRBJ2-3
V: TRBV27
size: NA
D: NA
CDR3: CASSRFSSGDTQYF
DNA: TGTGCCAGCAGCCGTTTTTCATCGGGAGATACGCAGTATTTT

J: TRBJ2-6
V: TRBV28
size: NA
D: NA
CDR3: CASNGLLVGANVLTF
DNA: TGTGCCAGCAACGGTCTGTTGGTTGGGGCCAACGTCCTGACTTTC

J: TRBJ1-2
V: TRBV7-9
size: NA
D: NA
CDR3: CASSLRDLRLDYGYTF
DNA: TGTGCCAGCAGCTTAAGAGACCTTCGATTAGACTATGGCTACACCTTC

J: TRBJ1-1
V: TRBV18
size: NA
D: NA
CDR3: CASSPQEYTEAFF
DNA: TGTGCCAGCTCACCACAGGAATACACTGAAGCTTTCTTT

J: TRBJ2-7
V: TRBV29-1
size: few
D: TRBD1
CDR3: CSASDRVGNYEQYF
DNA: TGCAGCGCGTCCGACAGGGTAGGGAACTACGAGCAGTACTTC

J: TRBJ1-2
V: TRBV15
size: NA
D: NA
CDR3: CATSRDPGRLDTF
DNA: TGTGCCACCAGCAGAGATCCCGGGAGGTTAGACACCTTC

J: TRBJ2-5
V: TRBV7-3
size: NA
D: TRBD2
CDR3: CASSLSGVPETQYF
DNA: TGTGCCAGCAGCTTGAGCGGGGTCCCAGAGACCCAGTACTTC

J: TRBJ1-4
V: TRBV3-1
size: few
D: TRBD1
CDR3: CASSPGQVWEKLFF
DNA: TGTGCCAGCAGCCCAGGACAGGTTTGGGAAAAACTGTTTTTT

J: TRBJ1-4
V: TRBV6-1
size: many
D: NA
CDR3: CASTEALGPNEKLFF
DNA: TGTGCCAGCACCGAAGCCCTGGGGCCTAATGAAAAACTGTTTTTT

J: TRBJ2-3
V: TRBV3-1
size: few
D: TRBD2
CDR3: CASGRTSTTGTDTQYF
DNA: TGTGCCAGTGGTAGGACTAGCACTACTGGCACAGATACGCAGTATTTT

J: TRBJ2-7
V: TRBV6-1
size: NA
D: TRBD1
CDR3: CASSEAGQASYEQYF
DNA: TGTGCCAGCAGTGAAGCCGGACAGGCCTCCTACGAGCAGTACTTC

J: TRBJ1-2
V: TRBV6-1
size: NA
D: NA
CDR3: CASSHKVDTAYGYTF
DNA: TGTGCCAGCAGCCACAAAGTCGATACAGCGTATGGCTACACCTTC

J: TRBJ2-3
V: TRBV7-2
size: few
D: TRBD1
CDR3: CASSLEGAARSTQYF
DNA: TGTGCCAGCAGCTTAGAGGGGGCGGCCCGCAGTACGCAGTATTTT

J: TRBJ2-3
V: TRBV5-1
size: few
D: NA
CDR3: CASYRGGPTTDTQYF
DNA: TGCGCCAGCTACCGAGGCGGGCCGACCACAGATACGCAGTATTTT

J: TRBJ2-7
V: TRBV4-3
size: few
D: TRBD1
CDR3: CASSQETGVRSSYEQYF
DNA: TGCGCCAGCAGCCAAGAGACAGGGGTGAGGAGCTCCTACGAGCAGTACTTC

J: TRBJ2-1
V: TRBV7-2
size: many
D: NA
CDR3: CASSLVSAMEQFF
DNA: TGTGCCAGCAGCTTAGTTAGCGCTATGGAGCAGTTCTTC

J: TRBJ1-1
V: TRBV29-1
size: NA
D: NA
CDR3: CSVDQVLRTEAFF
DNA: TGCAGCGTTGACCAGGTATTGAGAACTGAAGCTTTCTTT

J: TRBJ2-3
V: TRBV7-3
size: few
D: TRBD1
CDR3: CASSLRSPTTGGADTQYF
DNA: TGTGCCAGCAGCTTACGTAGCCCCACGACAGGGGGCGCAGATACGCAGTATTTT

J: TRBJ1-2
V: TRBV6-1
size: few
D: NA
CDR3: CASTEGGLANYGYTF
DNA: TGTGCCAGCACCGAAGGGGGGCTAGCTAACTATGGCTACACCTTC